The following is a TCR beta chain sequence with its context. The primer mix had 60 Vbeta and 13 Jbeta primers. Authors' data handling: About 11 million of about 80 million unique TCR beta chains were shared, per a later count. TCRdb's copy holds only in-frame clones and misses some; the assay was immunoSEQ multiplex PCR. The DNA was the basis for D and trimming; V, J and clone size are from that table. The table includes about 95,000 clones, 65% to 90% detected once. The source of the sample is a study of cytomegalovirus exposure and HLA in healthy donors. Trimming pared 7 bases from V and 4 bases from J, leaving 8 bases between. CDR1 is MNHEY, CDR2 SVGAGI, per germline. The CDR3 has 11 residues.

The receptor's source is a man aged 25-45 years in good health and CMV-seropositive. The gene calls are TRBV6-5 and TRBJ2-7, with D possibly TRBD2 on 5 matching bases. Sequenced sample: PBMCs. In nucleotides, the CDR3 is TGTGCCAGCAAGCGGTCGTACGAGCAGTACTTC. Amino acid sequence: CASKRSYEQYF.